The 21 T cell receptor beta chains below come from one sample, sequenced in a study of OX40 agonist ivuxolimab in advanced cancers. Repertoires were generated with immunoSEQ multiplex PCR, while TCRdb's copy carries only in-frame clones and drops some. Altogether about 90,000 clones are present, roughly 87% being singletons, with the ten largest covering approximately 1.5%. Specimen: CD4+ or CD8+ T cells sorted from blood, collected in a trial of the OX40 agonist ivuxolimab. These receptors came from an adult with an advanced solid tumor such as melanoma, head and neck, liver or kidney cancer.

The chain couples TRBV6-1 to TRBJ2-1; D possibly uses TRBD1 or TRBD2 (6 bases each). The germline gives CDR1 MNHNS, CDR2 SASEGT. Trimming stripped 3 bases from V and 7 bases from J, with 13 bases between. The CDR3 length is 14 residues. The CDR3 DNA sequence: TGTGCCAGCAGTGAGGGACTCGGACAGAATGAGCAGTTCTTC. Its protein product is CASSEGLGQNEQFF.

This sequence joins TRBV7-3 and TRBJ2-5; 8 bases match TRBD1. The V gene end was trimmed by 4 bases and the J gene end by 5 bases; junction bases not matched to a gene: 9. CDR3 length: 15 residues. The germline gives CDR1 SGHTA, CDR2 FQGTGA. CDR3 coding DNA: TGTGCCAGCAGCTCTGGACAGGGAGGAAGGGAGACCCAGTACTTC. It codes for CASSSGQGGRETQYF.

The J gene is TRBJ1-4, the V gene TRBV10-3, with D perhaps TRBD1 (6 bases). In germline, CDR1 is ENHRY, CDR2 SYGVKD. The V end was cut by 3 bases, the J end by 8 bases, with 13 bases between. There are 14 residues in the CDR3. This CDR3 reads CAISDTQGREKLFF. In nucleotides, the CDR3 is TGTGCCATCAGTGATACACAGGGTAGGGAAAAACTGTTTTTT.

The chain links TRBV9 to TRBJ1-6; 8 nucleotides agree with TRBD1. Germline CDR1 SGDLS, CDR2 YYNGEE. This CDR3 is built from 15 residues. The V gene end was trimmed by 0 bases and the J gene end by 10 bases; junction bases not matched to a gene: 6. This CDR3 is CASSVELQGVSPLHF. Here the CDR3 DNA reads TGTGCCAGCAGCGTAGAGTTACAGGGGGTATCACCCCTCCACTTT.

The chain is built from TRBV10-3 and TRBJ1-4; D remains ambiguous. This CDR3 is built from 11 residues. With 11 bases removed from V and 8 bases from J, the gap between germline ends came to 12 bases. Germline CDR1 reads ENHRY; CDR2 reads SYGVKD. The CDR3 spells CAVRGREKLFF. The CDR3 DNA reads TGTGCCGTGCGGGGTCGCGAAAAACTGTTTTTT.

The chain combines TRBV18 with TRBJ2-2, with D perhaps TRBD2 (5 bases). CDR1 and CDR2 from the germline V gene are KGHSH and LQKENI. This CDR3 spans 16 amino acids. V lost 7 bases and J lost 0, with 15 bases in between. The CDR3 nucleotides are TGTGCCAGCTTATCGACACTAGTATCGAACACCGGGGAGCTGTTTTTT. It is translated as CASLSTLVSNTGELFF.

The table lists this clone with a few counts. This chain links TRBV5-4 with TRBJ2-5; D ambiguous. There are 11 residues in the CDR3. Germline V gene sequence: CDR1 SGHNT, CDR2 YYREEE (reference sequence). Trimming left V 1 base short and J 5 bases short, with 3 bases between. CDR3 residues: CASSLRETQYF. In DNA, the CDR3 is TGTGCCAGCAGCTTGCGGGAGACCCAGTACTTC.

This clone has just a few counts. The same CDR3 is also encoded by other DNA sequences in this sample. This rearrangement joins TRBV11-2 to TRBJ1-4; D is ambiguous. The V gene lost 1 base and the J gene lost 5 bases, with 5 bases spanning the gap. Germline V gives CDR1 SGHAT, CDR2 FQNNGV. The CDR3 length is 13 residues. The CDR3 nucleotides are TGTGCCAGCAGCTTAGGACTAAATGAAAAACTGTTTTTT. It is translated as CASSLGLNEKLFF.

The chain employs TRBV7-3 and TRBJ2-7; D is ambiguous. Germline V lookup: CDR1 SGHTA, CDR2 FQGTGA. V dropped 2 bases and J dropped 7 bases, with 9 bases sitting between them. The length of the CDR3 is 12 residues. DNA for the CDR3: TGTGCCAGCAGCTTAGCTGGGGAAGAGCAGTACTTC. It is translated as CASSLAGEEQYF.

The chain carries TRBV5-8 and TRBJ2-5; the D gene is possibly TRBD1 (5 bases). Per germline, CDR1 SGHTS and CDR2 YDEGEE. V gave up 0 bases and J gave up 5 bases, with 11 bases separating them. The CDR3 spans 14 residues. The CDR3 sequence: CASSLVGVRETQYF. The CDR3 nucleotides read TGTGCCAGCAGCTTGGTAGGGGTTCGGGAGACCCAGTACTTC.

The genes are TRBV4-1 and TRBJ1-6, with unresolved D. Germline-derived CDR1 and CDR2 are MGHRA and YSYEKL. V lost 0 bases and J lost 0, with 18 bases in between. The CDR3 is 20 amino acids. CDR3 bases: TGCGCCAGCAGCCAAGAATATGCACAGCCATTGAGCTCCTATAATTCACCCCTCCACTTT. It codes for CASSQEYAQPLSSYNSPLHF.

The J gene is TRBJ1-2, the V gene TRBV19; D unresolved. The germline V and J ends were trimmed by 4 bases and 1 base, with 13 bases remaining between them. The germline CDR1 and CDR2 sequences are LNHDA and SQIVND (reference sequence). The CDR3 is 15 amino acids. CDR3 coding DNA: TGTGCCAGTAGTACTAAAGAGGCGGGTAACTATGGCTACACCTTC. As protein: CASSTKEAGNYGYTF.

This chain uses TRBV6-1 with TRBJ2-5; D remains ambiguous. CDR1 MNHNS and CDR2 SASEGT come from the germline V gene. With 3 bases removed from V and 1 base from J, the gap between germline ends came to 12 bases. The CDR3 runs to 15 residues. CDR3 region: CASSDSAGPQETQYF. CDR3 nucleotides: TGTGCCAGCAGTGATTCGGCAGGACCCCAAGAGACCCAGTACTTC.

The rearrangement uses TRBV4-2 and TRBJ2-1; possible D gene TRBD1, 6 bases. V lost 1 base, J lost 4 bases, and 14 bases lay in between. CDR3 length equals 16 residues. The germline CDR1 and CDR2 sequences are LGHNA and YNFKEQ. The CDR3 reads CASSQVVRQAYNEQFF. The CDR3 DNA is TGTGCCAGCAGCCAAGTAGTGCGACAGGCTTACAATGAGCAGTTCTTC.

The J gene is TRBJ2-7, the V gene TRBV5-3, with D possibly matching TRBD1 (6 bases). TRBV5-3 is annotated as an ORF whose role is uncertain. V was clipped by 3 bases and J by 6 bases, with 10 bases between them. This CDR3 contains 12 residues. DNA for the CDR3: TGTGCCAGAAGCTCGCTGACAGGCGAGCAGTACTTC. Translation: CARSSLTGEQYF.

V and J are TRBV6-6 and TRBJ1-2; D perhaps matches TRBD1 (6 bases). Germline V CDR1 and CDR2: MNHNY, SVGAGI (reference sequence). V lost 6 bases and J lost 5, with 16 bases in between. The length of the CDR3 is 14 residues. The CDR3 DNA follows: TGTGCCAGCAGCCGGGACATCCAAGGATATGGCTACACCTTC. Residues: CASSRDIQGYGYTF.

The chain links TRBV19 to TRBJ1-5; 8 bases align to TRBD1. CDR3 size: 14 residues. The germline CDR1 and CDR2 sequences are LNHDA and SQIVND (reference sequence). V shed 5 bases and J 2 bases; nucleotides not matched to a gene: 2. CDR3 amino acids: CASSAGGGNQPQHF. The CDR3 bases are TGTGCCAGTAGTGCAGGGGGCGGCAATCAGCCCCAGCATTTT.

The V and J genes are TRBV5-5 and TRBJ2-1; TRBD1 matches at 9 bases. CDR3 length: 15 amino acids. Germline V gene lookup returns CDR1 SGHKS and CDR2 YYEKEE (reference sequence). V gave up 0 bases and J gave up 8 bases; unmatched junction bases: 6. The CDR3 spells CASSLEGQGLDEQFF. As DNA, the CDR3 is TGTGCCAGCAGCTTGGAGGGACAGGGATTGGATGAGCAGTTCTTC.

There are a few counts of this clone. The chain couples TRBV9 to TRBJ1-1; 7 bases match TRBD1. This CDR3 has 15 amino acids. The V gene end was trimmed by 4 bases and the J gene end by 0 bases; junction bases not matched to a gene: 6. Germline V gene sequence: CDR1 SGDLS, CDR2 YYNGEE. In DNA form, the CDR3 reads TGTGCCAGCAGCACAACAGGGGTAGTGAACACTGAAGCTTTCTTT. This translates into CASSTTGVVNTEAFF. Full variable domain (missing parts from reference TRBV9 and TRBJ1-1): DSGVTQTPKHLITATGQRVTLRCSPRSGDLSVYWYQQSLDQGLQFLIQYYNGEERAKGNILERFSAQQFPDLHSELNLSSLELGDSALYFCASSTTGVVNTEAFFGQGTRLTVV.

This clone was picked up a small number of times. The rearrangement links TRBV19 to TRBJ1-1; D is uncertain. The CDR3 spans 12 residues. The germline CDR1 and CDR2 sequences are LNHDA and SQIVND (reference sequence). Trimming shortened V by 4 bases and J by 11 bases, and 14 bases separated the two germline ends. The CDR3 here is CASSKEGGSAFF. The CDR3 DNA is TGTGCCAGTAGTAAAGAAGGAGGGTCGGCTTTCTTT.

The chain has TRBV13 and TRBJ1-1, with D perhaps matching TRBD1 (5 bases). The V end lost 5 bases, the J end lost 0 bases, and 13 bases lay between the germline ends. The CDR3 is made up of 15 amino acids. Germline values: CDR1 PRHDT, CDR2 FYEKMQ (reference sequence). This chain's CDR3 is CASSLDSHMNTEAFF. The DNA for the CDR3 is TGTGCCAGCAGCCTAGACAGTCACATGAACACTGAAGCTTTCTTT. The complete variable domain, with remaining parts taken from reference TRBV13 and TRBJ1-1, reads AAGVIQSPRHLIKEKRETATLKCYPIPRHDTVYWYQQGPGQDPQFLISFYEKMQSDKGSIPDRFSAQQFSDYHSELNMSSLELGDSALYFCASSLDSHMNTEAFFGQGTRLTVV.